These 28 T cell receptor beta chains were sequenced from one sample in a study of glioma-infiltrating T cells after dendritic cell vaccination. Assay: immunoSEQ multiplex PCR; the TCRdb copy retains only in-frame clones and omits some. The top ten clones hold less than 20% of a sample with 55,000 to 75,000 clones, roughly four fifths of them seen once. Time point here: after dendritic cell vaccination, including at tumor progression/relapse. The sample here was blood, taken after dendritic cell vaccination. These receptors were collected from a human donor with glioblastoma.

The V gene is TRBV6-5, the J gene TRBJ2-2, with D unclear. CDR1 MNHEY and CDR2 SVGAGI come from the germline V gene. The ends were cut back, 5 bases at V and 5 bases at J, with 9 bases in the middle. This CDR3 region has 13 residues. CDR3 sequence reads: CASSPGRTGELFF. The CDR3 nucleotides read TGTGCCAGCAGTCCCGGTCGGACCGGGGAGCTGTTTTTT.

CDR3: CASSIRGEGFMRFF. The CDR3 DNA sequence: TGTGCCAGTAGTATTCGTGGGGAGGGGTTTATGCGGTTCTTC. This chain links TRBV19 with TRBJ2-1; 7 bases align to TRBD2. The germline V gene encodes CDR1 LNHDA and CDR2 SQIVND (reference sequence). This CDR3 is 14 amino acids long. Unmatched junction bases numbered 14, after V lost 3 bases and J lost 15 bases. The entire variable domain, with the rest obtained from reference TRBV19 and TRBJ2-1, is as follows: DGGITQSPKYLFRKEGQNVTLSCEQNLNHDAMYWYRQDPGQGLRLIYYSQIVNDFQKGDIAEGYSVSREKKESFPLTVTSAQKNPTAFYLCASSIRGEGFMRFFGPGTRLTVL.

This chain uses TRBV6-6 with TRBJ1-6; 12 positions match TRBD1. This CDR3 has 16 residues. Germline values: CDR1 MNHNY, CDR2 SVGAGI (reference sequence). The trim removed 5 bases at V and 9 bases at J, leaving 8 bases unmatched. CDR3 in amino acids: CASSRGQGARSSPLHF. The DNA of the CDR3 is TGTGCCAGCAGTAGGGGACAGGGGGCTCGGTCTTCACCCCTCCACTTT.

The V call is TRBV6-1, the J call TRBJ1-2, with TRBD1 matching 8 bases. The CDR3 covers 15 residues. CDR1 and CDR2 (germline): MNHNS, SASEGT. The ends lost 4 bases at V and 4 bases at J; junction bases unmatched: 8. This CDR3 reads CASSGTGQGAYGYTF. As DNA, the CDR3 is TGTGCCAGCAGTGGAACAGGTCAGGGGGCCTATGGCTACACCTTC.

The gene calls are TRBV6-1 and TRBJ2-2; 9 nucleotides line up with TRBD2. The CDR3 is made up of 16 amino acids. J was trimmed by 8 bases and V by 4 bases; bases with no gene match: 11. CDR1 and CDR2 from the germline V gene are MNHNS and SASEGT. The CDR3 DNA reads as TGTGCCAGCAGTGGCCCGGCGGGGGGGGGTTTGGGGGAGCTGTTTTTT. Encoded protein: CASSGPAGGGLGELFF.

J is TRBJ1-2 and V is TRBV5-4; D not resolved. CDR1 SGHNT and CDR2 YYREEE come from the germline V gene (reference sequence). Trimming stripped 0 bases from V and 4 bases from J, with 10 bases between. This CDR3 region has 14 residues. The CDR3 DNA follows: TGTGCCAGCAGCTTGGGGGGAGTGAGCTATGGCTACACCTTC. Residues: CASSLGGVSYGYTF.

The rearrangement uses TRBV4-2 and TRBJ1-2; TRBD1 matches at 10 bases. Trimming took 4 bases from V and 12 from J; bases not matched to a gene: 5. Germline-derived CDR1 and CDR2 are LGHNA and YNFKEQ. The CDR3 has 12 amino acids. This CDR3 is CASSPGQGVHTF. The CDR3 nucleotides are TGTGCCAGCAGCCCTGGACAGGGGGTACACACCTTC.

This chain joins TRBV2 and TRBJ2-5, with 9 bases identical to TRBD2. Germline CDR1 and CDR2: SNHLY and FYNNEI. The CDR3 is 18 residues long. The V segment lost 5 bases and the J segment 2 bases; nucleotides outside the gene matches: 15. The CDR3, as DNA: TGTGCCAGCAGTCACCAAACTTACCCGGGACTAGCTCAAGAGACCCAGTACTTC. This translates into CASSHQTYPGLAQETQYF.

For the CDR3, the DNA is TGCGCCAGCAGCTTCCCTCCACAGGGTATGAGGGAGACCCAGTACTTC. This translates into CASSFPPQGMRETQYF. The rearrangement joins TRBV5-1 to TRBJ2-5, with D perhaps TRBD1 (6 bases). The CDR3 runs to 16 residues. Trimming stripped 2 bases from V and 5 bases from J, with 19 bases between. The germline gives CDR1 SGHRS, CDR2 YFSETQ.

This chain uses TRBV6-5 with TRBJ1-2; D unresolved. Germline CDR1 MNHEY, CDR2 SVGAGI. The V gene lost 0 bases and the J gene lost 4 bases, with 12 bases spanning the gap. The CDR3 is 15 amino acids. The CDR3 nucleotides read TGTGCCAGCAGTTACTCGAATGGTGTCGGCTATGGCTACACCTTC. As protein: CASSYSNGVGYGYTF.

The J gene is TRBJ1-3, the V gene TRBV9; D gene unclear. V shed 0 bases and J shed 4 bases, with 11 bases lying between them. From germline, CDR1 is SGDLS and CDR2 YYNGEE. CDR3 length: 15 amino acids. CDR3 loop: CASSVGGLPGNTIYF. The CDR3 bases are TGTGCCAGCAGCGTAGGTGGGCTGCCGGGAAACACCATATATTTT.

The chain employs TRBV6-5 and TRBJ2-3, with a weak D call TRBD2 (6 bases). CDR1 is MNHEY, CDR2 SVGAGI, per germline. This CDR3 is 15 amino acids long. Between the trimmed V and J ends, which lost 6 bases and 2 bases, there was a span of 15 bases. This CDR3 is CASRRGLPNTDTQYF. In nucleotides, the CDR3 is TGTGCCAGCAGACGGGGACTGCCTAACACAGATACGCAGTATTTT.

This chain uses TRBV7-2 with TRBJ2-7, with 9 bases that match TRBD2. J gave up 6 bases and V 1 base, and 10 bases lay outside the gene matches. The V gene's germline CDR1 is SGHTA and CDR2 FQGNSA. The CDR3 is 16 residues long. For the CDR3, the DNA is TGTGCCAGCAGCTTAGAGGGCCTAGCGGGGAAGCGCGAGCAGTACTTC. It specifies CASSLEGLAGKREQYF.

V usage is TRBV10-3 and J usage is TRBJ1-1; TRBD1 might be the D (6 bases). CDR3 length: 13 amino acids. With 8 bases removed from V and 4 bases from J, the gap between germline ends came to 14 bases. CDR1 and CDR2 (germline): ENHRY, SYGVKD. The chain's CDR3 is CAIGADRGTEAFF. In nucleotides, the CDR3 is TGTGCCATCGGGGCGGACAGAGGCACTGAAGCTTTCTTT.

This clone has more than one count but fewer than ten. The CDR3 bases are TGTGCCAGCATAGAGGGGGCGTCGGTGAACACTGAAGCTTTCTTT. Its protein product is CASIEGASVNTEAFF. The chain couples TRBV2 to TRBJ1-1; 7 nucleotides align to TRBD1. CDR3 size: 15 residues. The germline CDR1 and CDR2 sequences are SNHLY and FYNNEI. Unmatched junction bases numbered 8, after V lost 7 bases and J lost 0 bases.

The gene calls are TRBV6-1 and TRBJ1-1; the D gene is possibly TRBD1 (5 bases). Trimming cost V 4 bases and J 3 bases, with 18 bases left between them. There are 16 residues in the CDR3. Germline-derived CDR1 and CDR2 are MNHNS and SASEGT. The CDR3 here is CASSGNLRQRYTEAFF. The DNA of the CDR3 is TGTGCCAGCAGTGGAAACCTAAGACAGCGATACACTGAAGCTTTCTTT.

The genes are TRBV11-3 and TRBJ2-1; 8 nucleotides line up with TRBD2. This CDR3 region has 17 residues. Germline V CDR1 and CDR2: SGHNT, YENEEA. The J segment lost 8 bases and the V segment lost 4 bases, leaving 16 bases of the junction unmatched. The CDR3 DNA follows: TGTGCCAGCAGCTGGGACTCACGGGGGGGGATTAAAGATGAGCAGTTCTTC. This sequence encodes CASSWDSRGGIKDEQFF.

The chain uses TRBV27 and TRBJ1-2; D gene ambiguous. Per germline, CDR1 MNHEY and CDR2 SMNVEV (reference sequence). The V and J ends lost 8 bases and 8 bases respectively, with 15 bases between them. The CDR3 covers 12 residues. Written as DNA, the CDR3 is TGTGCCAGCGGAAGAGCGGGGATGGGCTACACCTTC. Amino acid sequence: CASGRAGMGYTF.

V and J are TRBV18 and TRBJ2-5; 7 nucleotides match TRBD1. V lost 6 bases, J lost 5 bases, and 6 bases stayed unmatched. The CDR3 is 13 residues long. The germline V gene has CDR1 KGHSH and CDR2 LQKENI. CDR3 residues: CASSDGTDETQYF. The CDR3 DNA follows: TGTGCCAGCTCCGACGGGACAGACGAGACCCAGTACTTC.

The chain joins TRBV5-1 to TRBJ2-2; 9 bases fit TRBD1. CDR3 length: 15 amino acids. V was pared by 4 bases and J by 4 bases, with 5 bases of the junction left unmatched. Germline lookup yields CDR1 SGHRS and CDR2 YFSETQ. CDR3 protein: CASSTGQGITGELFF. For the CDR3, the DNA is TGCGCCAGCAGCACCGGACAGGGGATCACCGGGGAGCTGTTTTTT.

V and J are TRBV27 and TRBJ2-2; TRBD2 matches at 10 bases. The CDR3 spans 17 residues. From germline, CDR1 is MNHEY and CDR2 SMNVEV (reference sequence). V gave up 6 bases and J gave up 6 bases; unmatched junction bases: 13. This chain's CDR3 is CASSRHLAGVFAGELFF. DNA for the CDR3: TGTGCCAGCAGCCGGCATCTAGCGGGGGTCTTCGCCGGGGAGCTGTTTTTT.

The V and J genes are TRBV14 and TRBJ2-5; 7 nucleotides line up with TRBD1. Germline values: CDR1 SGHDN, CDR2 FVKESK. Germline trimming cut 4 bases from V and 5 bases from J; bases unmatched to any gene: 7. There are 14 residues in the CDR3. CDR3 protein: CASSLRQGGETQYF. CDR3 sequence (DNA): TGTGCCAGCAGCCTCAGACAGGGCGGTGAGACCCAGTACTTC.

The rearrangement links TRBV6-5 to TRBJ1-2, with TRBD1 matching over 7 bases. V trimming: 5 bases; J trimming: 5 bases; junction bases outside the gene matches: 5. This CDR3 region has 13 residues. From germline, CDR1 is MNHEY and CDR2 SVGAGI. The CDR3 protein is CASSKTGDYGYTF. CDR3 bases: TGTGCCAGCAGTAAAACAGGGGATTATGGCTACACCTTC.

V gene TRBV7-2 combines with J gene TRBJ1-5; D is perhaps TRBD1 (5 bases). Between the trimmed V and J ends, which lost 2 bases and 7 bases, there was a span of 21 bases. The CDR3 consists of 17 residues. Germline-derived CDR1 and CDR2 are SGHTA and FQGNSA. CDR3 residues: CASSLRVGWGDRQPQHF. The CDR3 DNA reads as TGTGCCAGCAGCTTAAGGGTAGGCTGGGGGGACCGGCAGCCCCAGCATTTT.

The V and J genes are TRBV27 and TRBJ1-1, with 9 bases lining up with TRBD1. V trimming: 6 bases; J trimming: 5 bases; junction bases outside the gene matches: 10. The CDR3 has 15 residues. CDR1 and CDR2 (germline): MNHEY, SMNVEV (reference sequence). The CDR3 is CASSPQWDRATEAFF. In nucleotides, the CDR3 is TGTGCCAGCAGCCCGCAATGGGACAGGGCAACTGAAGCTTTCTTT.

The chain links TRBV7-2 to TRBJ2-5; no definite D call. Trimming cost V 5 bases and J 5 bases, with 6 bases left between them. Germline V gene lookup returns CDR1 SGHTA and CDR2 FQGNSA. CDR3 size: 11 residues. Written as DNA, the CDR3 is TGTGCCAGCAGCCTTAGCGAGACCCAGTACTTC. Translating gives CASSLSETQYF.

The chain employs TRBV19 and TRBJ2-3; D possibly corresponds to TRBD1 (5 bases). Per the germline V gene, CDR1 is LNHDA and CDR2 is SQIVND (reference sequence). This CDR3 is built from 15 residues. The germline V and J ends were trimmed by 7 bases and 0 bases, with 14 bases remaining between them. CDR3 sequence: CASTSQDTSTDTQYF. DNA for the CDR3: TGTGCCAGTACCAGTCAGGACACTAGCACAGATACGCAGTATTTT.

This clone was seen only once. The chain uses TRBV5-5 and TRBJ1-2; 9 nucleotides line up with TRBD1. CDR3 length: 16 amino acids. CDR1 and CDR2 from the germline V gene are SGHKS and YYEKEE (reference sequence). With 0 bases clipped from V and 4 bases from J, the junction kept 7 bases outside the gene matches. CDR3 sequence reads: CASSLGQGGPVYGYTF. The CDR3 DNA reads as TGTGCCAGCAGCTTGGGACAGGGGGGCCCTGTCTATGGCTACACCTTC.